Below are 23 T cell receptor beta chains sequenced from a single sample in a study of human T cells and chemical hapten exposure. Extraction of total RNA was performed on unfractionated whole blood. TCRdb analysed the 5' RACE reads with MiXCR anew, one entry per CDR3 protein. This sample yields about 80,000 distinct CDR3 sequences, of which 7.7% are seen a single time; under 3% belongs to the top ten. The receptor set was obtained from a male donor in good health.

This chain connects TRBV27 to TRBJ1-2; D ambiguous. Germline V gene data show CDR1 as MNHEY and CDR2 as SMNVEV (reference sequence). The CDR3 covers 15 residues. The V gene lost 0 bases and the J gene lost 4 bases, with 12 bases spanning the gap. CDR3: CASSLSSSSVYGYTF. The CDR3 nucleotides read TGTGCCAGCAGTTTATCCTCAAGCTCTGTCTATGGCTACACCTTC.

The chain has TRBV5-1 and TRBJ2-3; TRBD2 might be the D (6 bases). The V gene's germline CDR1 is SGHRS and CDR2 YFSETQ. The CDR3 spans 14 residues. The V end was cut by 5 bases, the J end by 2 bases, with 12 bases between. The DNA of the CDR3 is TGCGCCAGCAGGGAGGGGATGGTCACAGATACGCAGTATTTT. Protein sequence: CASREGMVTDTQYF.

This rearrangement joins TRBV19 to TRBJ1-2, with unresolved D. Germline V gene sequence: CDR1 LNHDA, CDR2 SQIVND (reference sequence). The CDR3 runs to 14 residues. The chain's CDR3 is CESNLVMGNYGYTF. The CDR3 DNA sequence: TGTGAAAGTAACTTAGTAATGGGTAACTATGGCTACACCTTC.

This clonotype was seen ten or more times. The DNA for the CDR3 is TGTGCCAGCAGTTTAATGGGGGATACGCAGTATTTT. This encodes CASSLMGDTQYF. The V and J genes are TRBV12-3 or TRBV12-4 and TRBJ2-3; D gene ambiguous. Trimming left V 2 bases short and J 6 bases short, with 6 bases between. This CDR3 region has 12 residues.

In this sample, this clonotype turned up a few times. CDR3: CASSPGQITGELFF. In DNA, the CDR3 is TGTGCCAGCAGCCCGGGACAGATCACCGGGGAGCTGTTTTTT. The V call is TRBV11-2, the J call TRBJ2-2; TRBD1 agrees at 7 bases. CDR1 is SGHAT, CDR2 FQNNGV, per germline. V gave up 5 bases and J gave up 4 bases; unmatched junction bases: 4. The CDR3 has 14 amino acids.

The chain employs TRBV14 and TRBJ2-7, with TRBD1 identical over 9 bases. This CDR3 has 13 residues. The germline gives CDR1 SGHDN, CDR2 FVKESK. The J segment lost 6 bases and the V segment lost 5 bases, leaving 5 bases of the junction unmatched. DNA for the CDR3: TGTGCCAGCAGCGCGGGGACAGGGACCGAGCAGTACTTC. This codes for CASSAGTGTEQYF.

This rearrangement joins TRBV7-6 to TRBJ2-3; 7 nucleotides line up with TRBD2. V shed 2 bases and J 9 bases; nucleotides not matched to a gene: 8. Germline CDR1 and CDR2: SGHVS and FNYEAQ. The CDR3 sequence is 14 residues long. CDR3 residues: CASSLSKLSGTQYF. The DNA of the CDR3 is TGTGCCAGCAGCTTATCTAAACTTAGCGGGACGCAGTATTTT.

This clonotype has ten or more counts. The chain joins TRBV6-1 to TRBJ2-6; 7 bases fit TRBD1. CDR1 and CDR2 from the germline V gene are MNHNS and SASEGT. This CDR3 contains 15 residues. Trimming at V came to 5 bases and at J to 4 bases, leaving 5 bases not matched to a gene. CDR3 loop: CASSPQGTGANVLTF. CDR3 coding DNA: TGTGCCAGCAGTCCACAGGGGACCGGGGCCAACGTCCTGACTTTC.

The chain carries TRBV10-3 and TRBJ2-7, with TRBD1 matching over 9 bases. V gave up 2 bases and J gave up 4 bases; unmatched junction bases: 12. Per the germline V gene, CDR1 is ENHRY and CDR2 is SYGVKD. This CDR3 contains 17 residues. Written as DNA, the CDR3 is TGTGCCATCAGTGAGGGAAGGACAGGGGTCCGAAGTTACGAGCAGTACTTC. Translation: CAISEGRTGVRSYEQYF.

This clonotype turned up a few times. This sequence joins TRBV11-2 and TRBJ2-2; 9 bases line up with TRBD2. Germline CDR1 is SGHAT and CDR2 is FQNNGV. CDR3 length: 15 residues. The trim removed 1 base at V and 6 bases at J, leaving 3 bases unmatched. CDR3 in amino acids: CASSLGSSGAGELFF. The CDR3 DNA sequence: TGTGCCAGCAGCTTAGGGTCTAGCGGGGCCGGGGAGCTGTTTTTT.

The CDR3: CSARGFTEAFF. DNA for the CDR3: TGCAGTGCTCGAGGGTTCACTGAAGCTTTCTTT. The V gene is TRBV20-1, the J gene TRBJ1-1; D not certain. Germline V gives CDR1 DFQATT, CDR2 SNEGSKA (reference sequence). The CDR3 runs to 11 residues. The V end lost 5 bases, the J end lost 4 bases, and 8 bases lay between the germline ends.

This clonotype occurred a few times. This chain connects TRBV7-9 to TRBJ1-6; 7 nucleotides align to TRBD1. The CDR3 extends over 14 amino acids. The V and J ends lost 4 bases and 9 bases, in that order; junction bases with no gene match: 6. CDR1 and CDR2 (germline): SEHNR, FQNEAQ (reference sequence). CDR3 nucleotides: TGTGCCAGCAGCTGGGGACAGTTGAGTTCACCCCTCCACTTT. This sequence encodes CASSWGQLSSPLHF.

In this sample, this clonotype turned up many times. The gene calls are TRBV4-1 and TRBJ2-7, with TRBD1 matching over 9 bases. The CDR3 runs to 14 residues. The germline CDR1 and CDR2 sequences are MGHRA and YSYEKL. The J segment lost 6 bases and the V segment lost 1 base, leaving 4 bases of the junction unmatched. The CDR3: CASSQVGTGPEQYF. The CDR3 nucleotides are TGCGCCAGCAGCCAAGTGGGGACAGGGCCCGAGCAGTACTTC.

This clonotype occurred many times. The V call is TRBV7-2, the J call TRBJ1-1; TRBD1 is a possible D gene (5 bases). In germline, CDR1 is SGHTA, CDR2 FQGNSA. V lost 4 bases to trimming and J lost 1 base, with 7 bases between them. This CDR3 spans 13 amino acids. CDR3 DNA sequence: TGTGCCAGCAGCTCCGGACAGAACACTGAAGCTTTCTTT. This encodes CASSSGQNTEAFF.

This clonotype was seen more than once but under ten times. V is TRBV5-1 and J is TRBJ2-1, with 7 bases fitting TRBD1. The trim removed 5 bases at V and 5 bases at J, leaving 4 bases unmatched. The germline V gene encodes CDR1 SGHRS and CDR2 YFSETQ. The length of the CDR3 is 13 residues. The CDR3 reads CASSRDSNNEQFF. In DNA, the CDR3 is TGCGCCAGCAGTCGGGACAGCAACAATGAGCAGTTCTTC.

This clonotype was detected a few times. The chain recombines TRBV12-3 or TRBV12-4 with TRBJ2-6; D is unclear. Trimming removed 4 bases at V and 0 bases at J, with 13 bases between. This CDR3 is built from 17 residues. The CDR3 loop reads CASSSPTLNSGANVLTF. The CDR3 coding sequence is TGTGCCAGCAGTTCCCCCACATTAAACTCTGGGGCCAACGTCCTGACTTTC.

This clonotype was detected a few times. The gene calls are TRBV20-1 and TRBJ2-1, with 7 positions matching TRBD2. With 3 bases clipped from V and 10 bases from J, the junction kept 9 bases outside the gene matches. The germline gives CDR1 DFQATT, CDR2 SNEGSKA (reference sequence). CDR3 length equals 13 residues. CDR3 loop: CSASPSGTVEQFF. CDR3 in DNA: TGCAGTGCTAGCCCGAGCGGGACCGTCGAGCAGTTCTTC.

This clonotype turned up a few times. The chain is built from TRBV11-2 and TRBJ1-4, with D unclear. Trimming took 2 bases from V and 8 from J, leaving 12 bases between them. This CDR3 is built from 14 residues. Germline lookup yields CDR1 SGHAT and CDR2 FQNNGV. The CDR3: CASSLSGPQEKLFF. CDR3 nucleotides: TGTGCCAGCAGCTTAAGCGGGCCCCAAGAAAAACTGTTTTTT. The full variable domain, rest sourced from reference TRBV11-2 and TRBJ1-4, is EAGVAQSPRYKIIEKRQSVAFWCNPISGHATLYWYQQILGQGPKLLIQFQNNGVVDDSQLPKDRFSAERLKGVDSTLKIQPAKLEDSAVYLCASSLSGPQEKLFFGSGTQLSVL.

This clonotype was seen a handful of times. The CDR3, as DNA: TGTGCCAGCAGTTTAAGTTTTACGGAGCAGTACTTC. It codes for CASSLSFTEQYF. The chain has TRBV12-3 or TRBV12-4 and TRBJ2-7; D is unclear. Trimming pared 2 bases from V and 7 bases from J, leaving 9 bases between. The CDR3 loop spans 12 amino acids.

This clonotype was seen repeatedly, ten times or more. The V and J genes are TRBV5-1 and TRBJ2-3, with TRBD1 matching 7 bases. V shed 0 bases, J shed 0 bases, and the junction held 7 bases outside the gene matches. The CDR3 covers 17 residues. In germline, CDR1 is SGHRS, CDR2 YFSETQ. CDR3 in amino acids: CASSLGPQGTSTDTQYF. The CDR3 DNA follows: TGCGCCAGCAGCTTGGGCCCACAGGGGACGAGCACAGATACGCAGTATTTT.

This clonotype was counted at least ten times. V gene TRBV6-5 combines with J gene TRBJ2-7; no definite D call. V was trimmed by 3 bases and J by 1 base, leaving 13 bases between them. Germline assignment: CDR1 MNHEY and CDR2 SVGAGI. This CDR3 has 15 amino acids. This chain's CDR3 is CASSYGLGYSYEQYF. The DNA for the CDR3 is TGTGCCAGCAGTTATGGGCTGGGATATTCCTACGAGCAGTACTTC.

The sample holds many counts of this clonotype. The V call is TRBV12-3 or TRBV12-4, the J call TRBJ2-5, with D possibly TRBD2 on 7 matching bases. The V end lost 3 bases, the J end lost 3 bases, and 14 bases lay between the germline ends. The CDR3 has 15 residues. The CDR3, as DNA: TGTGCCAGCAGTTTCCTCCAGGGGAGGGAAGAGACCCAGTACTTC. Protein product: CASSFLQGREETQYF.

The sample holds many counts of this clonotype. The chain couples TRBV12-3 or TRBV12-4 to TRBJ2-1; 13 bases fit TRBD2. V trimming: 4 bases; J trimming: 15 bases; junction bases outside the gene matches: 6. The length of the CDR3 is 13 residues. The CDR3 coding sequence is TGTGCCAGCAGTTCCGGGGGACTAGCGGGACGGTTCTTC. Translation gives CASSSGGLAGRFF.